The clone carrying this T cell receptor beta chain was counted ten times or more. These data are taken from a study of neurological immune-mediated disorders. Germline V lookup: CDR1 ENHRY, CDR2 SYGVKD. Between the trimmed V and J ends, which lost 0 bases and 0 bases, there was a span of 6 bases. The CDR3 runs to 15 residues. Volunteers from a blood bank in Maryland, USA, made up the healthy controls. Synthesis of cDNA was carried out by template-switch 5'RACE. The reaction used 10-nucleotide random UMIs. A single run covered 15-18 subjects with over 190 million TCR-beta sequences. TCRdb re-analysed the 5' RACE reads in MiXCR, keeping a single row per CDR3 protein. The sample lists about 43,000 distinct CDR3 sequences, about an eighth seen once, with 1.3% in the top ten.

Sequenced: PBMCs. This TCR derives from a female donor in good health. The rearrangement links TRBV10-3 to TRBJ1-5; D remains ambiguous. This chain's CDR3 is CAISESGGSNQPQHF. In nucleotides, the CDR3 is TGTGCCATCAGTGAGTCGGGTGGTAGCAATCAGCCCCAGCATTTT.